This TCR beta chain was identified during a study of T cells in Graves' hyperthyroidism and ophthalmopathy. Study conclusions and caveats: Most thyroid clonotypes that were expanded above 0.001 also turned up in blood.

Note on this clonotype: Antigen unknown.

Amplification targeted TCR beta CDR3 regions from RNA transcripts. Primed by the HTBI set, a first-round RT-PCR was run on the TCR CDR3. TCRdb reanalysed the multiplex PCR reads using MiXCR and keeps one entry per CDR3 protein. Here the sample spans some 460,000 distinct CDR3 sequences, 15% to 18% being singletons. V dropped 7 bases and J dropped 1 base, with 19 bases sitting between them. Germline V gene sequence: CDR1 MRHNA, CDR2 SNTAGT. This CDR3 comprises 16 residues. Input material: blood. This receptor was taken from a woman between 18 and 30 years old with Graves' hyperthyroidism. The V gene is TRBV6-4, the J gene TRBJ1-2; D is unclear. The CDR3 sequence: CASNRRTDSINYGYTF. The CDR3 DNA reads as TGTGCCAGCAATCGGAGGACCGACTCTATTAACTATGGCTACACCTTC.